What follows is one TCR beta chain and its context. Its specificity is unknown. The V gene's germline CDR1 is SQVTM and CDR2 ANQGSEA. After removal of 6 bases from V and 2 bases from J, the junction contained 8 bases not matched to a gene. The CDR3 extends over 14 amino acids. The data are from a study of T-cell memory formation after mild COVID-19. Study results and caveats: Pre-infection memory carried some responding clones, suggesting that cross-reactive memory joined.

TCRdb reanalysed the 5' RACE reads using MiXCR and keeps one entry per CDR3 protein. The data contain about 250,000 distinct CDR3 sequences, approximately 15% of them singletons. The sequence derives from an adult woman who had mild COVID-19 (a few samples of this study predate the infection). Cell type and time point are not known. The rearrangement uses TRBV29-1 and TRBJ2-3; TRBD2 agrees at 7 bases. Sequenced material: PBMCs or a T cell subset sorted from them (not recorded which). The CDR3 here is CSVTSGGYTDTQYF. CDR3 coding DNA: TGCAGCGTCACATCCGGGGGGTACACAGATACGCAGTATTTT.